This T cell receptor beta chain was captured in a study of T cell repertoires and HLA-DP antigens. After 15 days' expansion, CD4+ cells were restimulated approximately 22 h with HeLa expressing allogeneic DPB1. Retrovirally transduced HeLa cells with HLA-DPA1/DPB1, HLA-DM, invariant chain and CD80 served as stimulators. This CDR3 spans 15 amino acids. With V trimmed by 4 bases and J by 5 bases, 5 bases remained unmatched. Germline-derived CDR1 and CDR2 are SGHRS and YFSETQ. Findings and limits, study-wide: Clones undetected before culture averaged 36.3% against one allele and 50.6% against the other.

Repertoires were generated with immunoSEQ multiplex PCR, while TCRdb's copy carries only in-frame clones and drops some. The sample contains approximately 3,800 clones, about 80% of which appear only once. The clonotype originates from a woman under 30 in good health and CMV-seronegative. The J gene is TRBJ2-1, the V gene TRBV5-1; 11 nucleotides align to TRBD2. Sequenced input: CD137- CD4+ T cells from cultured PBMCs. The CDR3 region has the DNA TGCGCCAGCAGCCCAGGGACTAGCGGAAACAATGAGCAGTTCTTC. It is translated as CASSPGTSGNNEQFF.